This is a list of T cell receptor beta chains from one sample in a study of blood T cell repertoires in COVID-19. Only in-frame clones appear in the TCRdb table, and some are missing; sequencing was by immunoSEQ multiplex PCR. This sample yields some 100,000 clones, of which approximately 90% are seen a single time; approximately 15% belongs to the top ten. Sample: peripheral blood. The source of these receptors is a man aged 45-65 years with acute or convalescent COVID-19. CDR3s include the opening cysteine and the closing phenylalanine or tryptophan. A D gene is named only where the DNA matches it firmly. Clone size is given for some rows only: seen once, a few or many times, or a class if the clone is expanded.

clone_size,cdr3_length,d_call,v_call,j_call,cdr3_nt,cdr3_aa
-,15,TRBD1,TRBV7-9,TRBJ1-5,TGTGCCAGCAGCCGGGGGACAGGGGGCGGCCAGCCCCAGCATTTT,CASSRGTGGGQPQHF
-,16,TRBD2,TRBV7-3,TRBJ2-3,TGTGCCAGCAGCTTATCGGGACTAGCGGGGGCAGATACGCAGTATTTT,CASSLSGLAGADTQYF
few,14,-,TRBV5-1,TRBJ2-7,TGCGCCAGCAGACTTGGCGGGGACTCCTACGAGCAGTACTTC,CASRLGGDSYEQYF
-,16,-,TRBV7-9,TRBJ2-2,TGTGCCAGCAGCTTACCCAATGGGGGGAGCACCGGGGAGCTGTTTTTT,CASSLPNGGSTGELFF
-,13,-,TRBV6-1,TRBJ1-6,TGTGCCAGCAGTGAGGCGGTTAATTCACCCCTCCACTTT,CASSEAVNSPLHF
-,14,-,TRBV6-5,TRBJ1-2,TGTGCCAGCAGTCGACAGGTGTCTACCTATGGCTACACCTTC,CASSRQVSTYGYTF
medium-sized,15,TRBD1,TRBV9,TRBJ1-2,TGTGCCAGCAGCGCCCCGACAGGGGGGGACTATGGCTACACCTTC,CASSAPTGGDYGYTF
-,11,-,TRBV7-9,TRBJ1-1,TGTGCCAGCAGCTTATCAGATTGGGCTTTCTTT,CASSLSDWAFF
-,13,-,TRBV5-1,TRBJ2-7,TGCGCCAGCAGCTGGACTGGTTCCTACGAGCAGTACTTC,CASSWTGSYEQYF
-,13,-,TRBV5-1,TRBJ1-4,TGCGCCAGCAGCTTAGGGGAAGGGGAAAAACTGTTTTTT,CASSLGEGEKLFF
-,17,TRBD1,TRBV4-2,TRBJ1-2,TGTGCCAGCAGCCATGACGGACAGGGGGCGCTTCTCTCTGGCTACACCTTC,CASSHDGQGALLSGYTF
-,13,TRBD1,TRBV5-6,TRBJ1-2,TGTGCCAGCAGGCTGGACAGGGATGATGGCTACACCTTC,CASRLDRDDGYTF
-,15,TRBD1,TRBV7-2,TRBJ2-1,TGTGCCAGCAGCGCCGGGACAGGGTATCGTTCAGGGCAGTTCTTC,CASSAGTGYRSGQFF
-,17,TRBD1,TRBV19,TRBJ1-2,TGTGCCAGTAAGGTGGGTCAGGGGGCATGGAGTGACTATGGCTACACCTTC,CASKVGQGAWSDYGYTF
-,14,-,TRBV5-4,TRBJ2-3,TGTGCCAGCAGCTTGGGGCCTCTCGGGGAAACGCAGTATTTT,CASSLGPLGETQYF
-,13,-,TRBV12-3/TRBV12-4,TRBJ2-2,TGTGCCAGCAGTTATTGGAGTTCCGGGGAGCTGTTTTTT,CASSYWSSGELFF
-,14,-,TRBV28,TRBJ1-2,TGTGCCAGCAGTTCGTCGGGGGGAGGCTATGGCTACACCTTC,CASSSSGGGYGYTF
-,14,-,TRBV7-8,TRBJ1-5,TGTGCCAGCACCTCCCGGACTGCAGATCAGCCCCAGCATTTT,CASTSRTADQPQHF
-,11,-,TRBV10-2,TRBJ2-1,TGCGCCAGCAGCGCGGGCGGGGAGCAGTTCTTC,CASSAGGEQFF
once,14,-,TRBV19,TRBJ1-2,TGTGCCAGTAGCGCAGGGATGCCTAACTATGGCTACACCTTC,CASSAGMPNYGYTF
-,14,TRBD1,TRBV18,TRBJ1-5,TGTGCCAGCTCACTCGGGACAGTCAATCAGCCCCAGCATTTT,CASSLGTVNQPQHF
-,14,-,TRBV29-1,TRBJ1-2,TGCAGCGTTGAACCGACCGGGGTTATAGGTGGCTACACCTTC,CSVEPTGVIGGYTF
-,15,TRBD1,TRBV5-1,TRBJ2-5,TGCGCCAGCAGCTTGGATCAGGGGGCTAAGGAGACCCAGTACTTC,CASSLDQGAKETQYF
-,15,-,TRBV15,TRBJ2-1,TGTGCCACCAGCAGAAGAATGGGACTCTACAATGAGCAGTTCTTC,CATSRRMGLYNEQFF
-,15,-,TRBV19,TRBJ1-2,TGTGCCAGTAGTATAGCTAGCCGGGCTAACTATGGCTACACCTTC,CASSIASRANYGYTF
-,17,TRBD2,TRBV11-2,TRBJ2-2,TGTGCCAGCAGTCCTCGTGCTAGCGGGGGGGCAGGCGGGGAGCTGTTTTTT,CASSPRASGGAGGELFF
-,18,TRBD2,TRBV11-2,TRBJ2-7,TGTGCCAGCAGCTTAGACCCGGGAGGCATCGCGAGCTCCTACGAGCAGTACTTC,CASSLDPGGIASSYEQYF
-,18,TRBD2,TRBV4-1,TRBJ2-2,TGCGCCAGCAGCCAATCACCCCAGCGGGGGGGCCCCACCGGGGAGCTGTTTTTT,CASSQSPQRGGPTGELFF
-,13,-,TRBV6-1,TRBJ1-1,TGTGCCAGCAGTGAAAGAATGGGGGGAGAAGCTTTCTTT,CASSERMGGEAFF
few,14,-,TRBV3-1/TRBV3-2,TRBJ1-2,TGTGCCAGCAGCCCCGCCAGACAGAACTATGGCTACACCTTC,CASSPARQNYGYTF
-,13,-,TRBV29-1,TRBJ2-2,TGCAGCGTTGGGGGGACTAACACCGGGGAGCTGTTTTTT,CSVGGTNTGELFF
-,17,-,TRBV12-5,TRBJ2-2,TGTGCTAGTGGTTTGGTAAGGGACACTTCTAGGGCCGGGGAGCTGTTTTTT,CASGLVRDTSRAGELFF
-,11,-,TRBV20-1,TRBJ1-1,TGCAGGGTTGGAAGGGGGACTGAAGCTTTCTTT,CRVGRGTEAFF
-,13,-,TRBV19,TRBJ1-6,TGTGCCAGTAGTATAGACCGGGGATCACCCCTCCACTTT,CASSIDRGSPLHF
-,16,-,TRBV14,TRBJ2-1,TGTGCCAGCAGCCGGCAACCGGGACATAATTACAATGAGCAGTTCTTC,CASSRQPGHNYNEQFF